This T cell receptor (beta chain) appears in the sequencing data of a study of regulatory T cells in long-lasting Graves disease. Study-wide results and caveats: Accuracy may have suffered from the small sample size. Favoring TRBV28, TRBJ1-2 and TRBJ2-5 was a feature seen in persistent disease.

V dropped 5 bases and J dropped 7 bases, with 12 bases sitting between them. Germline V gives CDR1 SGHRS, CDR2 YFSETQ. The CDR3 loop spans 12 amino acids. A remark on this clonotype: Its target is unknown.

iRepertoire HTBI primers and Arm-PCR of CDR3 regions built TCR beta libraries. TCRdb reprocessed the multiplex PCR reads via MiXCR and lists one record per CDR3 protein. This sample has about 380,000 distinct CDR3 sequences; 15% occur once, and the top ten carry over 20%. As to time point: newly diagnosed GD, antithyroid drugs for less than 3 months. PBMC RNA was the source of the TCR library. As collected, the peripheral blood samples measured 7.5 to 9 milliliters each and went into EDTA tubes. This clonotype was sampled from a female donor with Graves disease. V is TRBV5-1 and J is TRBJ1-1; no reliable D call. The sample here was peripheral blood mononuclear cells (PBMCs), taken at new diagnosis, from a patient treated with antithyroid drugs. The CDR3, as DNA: TGCGCCAGCAGGGCCTCCGGTGATGAAGCTTTCTTT. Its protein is CASRASGDEAFF. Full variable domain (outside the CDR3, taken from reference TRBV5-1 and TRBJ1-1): KAGVTQTPRYLIKTRGQQVTLSCSPISGHRSVSWYQQTPGQGLQFLFEYFSETQRNKGNFPGRFSGRQFSNSRSEMNVSTLELGDSALYLCASRASGDEAFFGQGTRLTVV.